This TCR beta chain was recovered during a study of blood T cell repertoires in COVID-19. As handled by the study authors: How many nucleated cells were present was estimated from reference gene primer amplification. The method was immunoSEQ multiplex PCR; TCRdb's version includes in-frame clones alone and lacks a portion of them. Clone size and V and J calls were adopted from that table, with D and trimming inferred from the DNA. This table has roughly 280,000 clones, 65% to 90% appearing once. The CDR3 has 16 amino acids. The germline gives CDR1 SGDLS, CDR2 YYNGEE. V shed 3 bases and J 5 bases; nucleotides not matched to a gene: 9.

The chain couples TRBV9 to TRBJ2-5, with 11 positions matching TRBD2. The receptor's source is a man aged 30-40 years with active or convalescent COVID-19. Sequenced material: peripheral blood. The CDR3: CASSGARSGGAETQYF. Written as DNA, the CDR3 is TGTGCCAGCAGCGGCGCCCGTAGCGGGGGGGCGGAGACCCAGTACTTC.